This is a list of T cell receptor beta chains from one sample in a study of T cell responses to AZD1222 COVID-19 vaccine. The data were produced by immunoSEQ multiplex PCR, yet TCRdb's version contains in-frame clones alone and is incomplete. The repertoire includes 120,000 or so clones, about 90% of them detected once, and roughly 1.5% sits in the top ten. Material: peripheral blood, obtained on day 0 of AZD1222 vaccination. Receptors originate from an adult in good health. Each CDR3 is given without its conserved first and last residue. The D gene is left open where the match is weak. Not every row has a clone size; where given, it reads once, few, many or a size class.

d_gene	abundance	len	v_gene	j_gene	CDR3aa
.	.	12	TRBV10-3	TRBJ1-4	AISEGGNNEKLF
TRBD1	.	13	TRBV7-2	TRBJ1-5	ASSFSTGVHQPQH
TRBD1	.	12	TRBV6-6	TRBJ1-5	ASRSGGLGQPQH
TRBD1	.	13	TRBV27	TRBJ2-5	ASSLGTGGLETQY
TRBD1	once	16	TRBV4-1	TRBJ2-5	ASSHPIDRGRRPETQY
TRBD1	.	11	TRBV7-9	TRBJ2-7	ATGTGRAYEQY
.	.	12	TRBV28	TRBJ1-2	ASSSGHQPYGYT
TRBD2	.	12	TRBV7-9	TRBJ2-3	AFGTGGNTDTQY
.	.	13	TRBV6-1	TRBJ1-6	ASSEWSANGSPLH
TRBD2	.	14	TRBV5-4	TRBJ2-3	ASSRVAGGSTDTQY
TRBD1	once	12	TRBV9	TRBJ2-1	ASSVEWTGNEQF
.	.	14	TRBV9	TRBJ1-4	ASSVGNTATNEKLF
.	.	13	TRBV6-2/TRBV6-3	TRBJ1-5	ASSYSGVGNQPQH
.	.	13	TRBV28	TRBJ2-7	AIKGAGFPTYEQY
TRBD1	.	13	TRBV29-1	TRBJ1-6	SSGTGFRDNSPLH
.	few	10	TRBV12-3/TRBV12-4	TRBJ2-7	ASSPGFYEQY
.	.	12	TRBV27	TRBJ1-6	ASSTRASGSPLH
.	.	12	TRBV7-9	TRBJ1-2	ASSLEASNYGYT
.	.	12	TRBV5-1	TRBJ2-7	ASSLGGQTSELY
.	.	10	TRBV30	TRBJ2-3	AWNPGTDTQY
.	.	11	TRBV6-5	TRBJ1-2	ASSLTGFYGYT
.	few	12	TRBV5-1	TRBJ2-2	ASSARADRGELF
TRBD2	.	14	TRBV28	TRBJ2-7	ASSLTSWGGTYEQY
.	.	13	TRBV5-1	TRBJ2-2	ASSLGPGSTGELF
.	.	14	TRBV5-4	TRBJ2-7	ASSDGPGLQTYEQY
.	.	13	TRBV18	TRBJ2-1	ASSPQRTSYNEQF
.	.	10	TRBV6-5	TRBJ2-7	ASRPGAGEQY
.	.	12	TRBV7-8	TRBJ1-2	ASSSSRANYGYT
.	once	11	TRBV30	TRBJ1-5	AWSTTENQPQH
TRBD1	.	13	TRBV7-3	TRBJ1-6	ASSLRDSDASPLH
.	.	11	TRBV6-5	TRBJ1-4	ASSYRLNEKLF
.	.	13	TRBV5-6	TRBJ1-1	ASRLRVRQNTEAF
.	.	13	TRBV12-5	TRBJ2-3	ASASGLSSTDTQY
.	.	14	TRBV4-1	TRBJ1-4	ASSQVWADDDEKLF
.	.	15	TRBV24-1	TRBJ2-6	ATSDSDGTSGANVLT
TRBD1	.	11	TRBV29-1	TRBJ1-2	SVGDRGGYGYT
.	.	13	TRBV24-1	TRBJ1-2	ATSARGALGYGYT
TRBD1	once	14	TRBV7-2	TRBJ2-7	ASSFSGTGYGYEQY
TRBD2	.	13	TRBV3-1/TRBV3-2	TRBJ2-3	ASTGGTRRLDTQY
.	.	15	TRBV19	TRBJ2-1	ASSISPTLLWGNEQF
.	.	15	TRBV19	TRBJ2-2	ASSIAVGQGRAGELF
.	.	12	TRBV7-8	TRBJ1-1	ASSPTELRVRAF
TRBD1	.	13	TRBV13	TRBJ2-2	ASVRDRSNTGELF